The 26 T cell receptor beta chains reported below all come from one sample, sequenced in a study of blood T cell repertoires in COVID-19. Libraries were prepared by immunoSEQ multiplex PCR; TCRdb keeps only in-frame clonotypes and omits some of them. The table records over 100,000 clones, approximately 88% of them present only once. Sequencing input: peripheral blood. The receptor set was obtained from a woman between 70 and 85 years old with acute or convalescent COVID-19.

The chain combines TRBV24-1 with TRBJ2-1; weak D call: TRBD2 (5 bases). CDR1 is KGHDR and CDR2 is SFDVKD in the germline V gene. The length of the CDR3 is 21 residues. Trimming left V 2 bases short and J 5 bases short, with 30 bases between. CDR3 amino acids: CATSDCTRLFRTPHNHNEQFF. CDR3 sequence (DNA): TGTGCCACCAGTGATTGTACCAGGCTTTTCAGGACTCCCCATAACCACAATGAGCAGTTCTTC.

This chain links TRBV11-2 with TRBJ1-3; no reliable D call. Germline V gives CDR1 SGHAT, CDR2 FQNNGV. V was shortened by 2 bases and J by 0 bases, with 5 bases between the two germline ends. There are 14 residues in the CDR3. CDR3 DNA sequence: TGTGCCAGCAGCTTACAGCGCTCTGGAAACACCATATATTTT. It is translated as CASSLQRSGNTIYF.

The chain uses TRBV7-9 and TRBJ2-5, with 8 bases lining up with TRBD2. The length of the CDR3 is 16 residues. With V trimmed by 5 bases and J by 5 bases, 13 bases remained unmatched. Germline CDR1 is SEHNR and CDR2 is FQNEAQ (reference sequence). CDR3 residues: CASSTPTGGPLETQYF. In DNA form, the CDR3 reads TGTGCCAGCAGCACCCCAACGGGGGGGCCCTTGGAGACCCAGTACTTC. Looking up the rest from reference TRBV7-9 and TRBJ2-5 gives the full variable domain: DTGVSQNPRHKITKRGQNVTFRCDPISEHNRLYWYRQTLGQGPEFLTYFQNEAQLEKSRLLSDRFSAERPKGSFSTLEIQRTEQGDSAMYLCASSTPTGGPLETQYFGPGTRLLVL.

The rearrangement joins TRBV9 to TRBJ1-5; D remains unclear. The CDR3 consists of 14 residues. Germline values: CDR1 SGDLS, CDR2 YYNGEE. The germline V and J ends were trimmed by 0 bases and 7 bases, with 11 bases remaining between them. The CDR3 protein is CASSVGAGEQPQHF. CDR3 nucleotides: TGTGCCAGCAGCGTAGGGGCGGGTGAACAGCCCCAGCATTTT.

This clone was seen only once. The rearrangement uses TRBV29-1 and TRBJ1-2; no definite D call. The CDR3 is 11 amino acids. Germline V lookup: CDR1 SQVTM, CDR2 ANQGSEA. V was trimmed by 5 bases and J by 6 bases, leaving 10 bases between them. The CDR3 region is CSVREGDGYTF. In nucleotides, the CDR3 is TGCAGCGTTAGGGAGGGAGATGGCTACACCTTC. Full variable domain (outside the CDR3, taken from reference TRBV29-1 and TRBJ1-2): SAVISQKPSRDICQRGTSLTIQCQVDSQVTMMFWYRQQPGQSLTLIATANQGSEATYESGFVIDKFPISRPNLTFSTLTVSNMSPEDSSIYLCSVREGDGYTFGSGTRLTVV.

This chain uses TRBV7-2 with TRBJ2-7; 9 bases are a match to TRBD1. The V and J ends lost 5 bases and 3 bases, in that order; junction bases with no gene match: 8. The CDR3 sequence is 15 residues long. The germline V gene has CDR1 SGHTA and CDR2 FQGNSA. The CDR3 reads CASSRRTGEGYEQYF. The CDR3 region has the DNA TGTGCCAGCAGCCGGCGGACAGGGGAGGGCTACGAGCAGTACTTC.

This chain joins TRBV28 and TRBJ2-7; 10 bases line up with TRBD2. Germline CDR1 and CDR2: MDHEN and SYDVKM. The CDR3 sequence is 15 residues long. V shed 6 bases and J 6 bases; nucleotides not matched to a gene: 11. The CDR3 region has the DNA TGTGCCAGCAGCGAAGCCGGGACTAGCGATTCCGAGCAGTACTTC. Protein: CASSEAGTSDSEQYF.

This clone showed up just once. The chain links TRBV14 to TRBJ2-7; D remains unclear. Germline V CDR1 and CDR2: SGHDN, FVKESK. The length of the CDR3 is 11 residues. V dropped 8 bases and J dropped 0 bases, with 5 bases sitting between them. The CDR3 coding sequence is TGTGCCAGCGCAGGCTCCTACGAGCAGTACTTC. It is translated as CASAGSYEQYF. The entire variable domain, with the rest obtained from reference TRBV14 and TRBJ2-7, is as follows: EAGVTQFPSHSVIEKGQTVTLRCDPISGHDNLYWYRRVMGKEIKFLLHFVKESKQDESGMPNNRFLAERTGGTYSTLKVQPAELEDSGVYFCASAGSYEQYFGPGTRLTVT.

Notes on this clone: Other nucleotide sequences in the sample specify the same CDR3. This sequence joins TRBV2 and TRBJ2-2, with D perhaps matching TRBD2 (5 bases). The CDR3 contains 15 residues. Trimming took off 2 bases at V and 4 bases at J, with 11 bases between the two ends. Per germline, CDR1 SNHLY and CDR2 FYNNEI. CDR3 sequence: CASSERGTGTGELFF. CDR3 sequence (DNA): TGTGCCAGCAGTGAACGGGGAACGGGCACCGGGGAGCTGTTTTTT.

The chain couples TRBV5-1 to TRBJ2-6; D is possibly TRBD1 (6 bases). Germline loops: CDR1 SGHRS, CDR2 YFSETQ. Between the trimmed V and J ends, which lost 4 bases and 4 bases, there was a span of 12 bases. The CDR3 covers 15 residues. CDR3 sequence: CASSRSGDGANVLTF. CDR3 bases: TGCGCCAGCAGCAGATCAGGGGACGGGGCCAACGTCCTGACTTTC.

This clone was recorded only once. The chain recombines TRBV28 with TRBJ1-2; D is perhaps TRBD1 (5 bases). The length of the CDR3 is 15 residues. In germline, CDR1 is MDHEN, CDR2 SYDVKM. V shed 6 bases and J shed 3 bases, with 17 bases lying between them. The CDR3 DNA reads TGTGCCAGCAGGAGCATGGGGGGTATGGACTATGGCTACACCTTC. It codes for CASRSMGGMDYGYTF.

The V gene is TRBV14, the J gene TRBJ2-5, with a tentative D call TRBD2 (5 bases). CDR1 is SGHDN, CDR2 FVKESK, per germline. This CDR3 has 16 amino acids. V lost 1 base and J 1 base, leaving 13 bases between the germline ends. The CDR3 sequence: CASSQGLVRAQETQYF. CDR3 DNA: TGTGCCAGCAGCCAAGGGCTTGTGAGGGCCCAAGAGACCCAGTACTTC. The full variable domain, completed using reference TRBV14 and TRBJ2-5, is EAGVTQFPSHSVIEKGQTVTLRCDPISGHDNLYWYRRVMGKEIKFLLHFVKESKQDESGMPNNRFLAERTGGTYSTLKVQPAELEDSGVYFCASSQGLVRAQETQYFGPGTRLLVL.

The V and J genes are TRBV29-1 and TRBJ2-5; 7 bases agree with TRBD2. With V trimmed by 4 bases and J by 4 bases, 3 bases remained unmatched. The length of the CDR3 is 12 residues. Germline-derived CDR1 and CDR2 are SQVTM and ANQGSEA. In DNA form, the CDR3 reads TGCAGCGTTGGGGACTATCTAGAGACCCAGTACTTC. It yields the protein CSVGDYLETQYF.

A single count supports this clone. This rearrangement joins TRBV29-1 to TRBJ2-7, with D possibly being TRBD1 (5 bases). Looked up from germline, CDR1 is SQVTM and CDR2 is ANQGSEA. The length of the CDR3 is 13 residues. V was cut by 2 bases and J by 2 bases, with 10 bases left in between. The CDR3 spells CSVEKDKTYEQYF. Written as DNA, the CDR3 is TGCAGCGTTGAAAAGGACAAAACCTACGAGCAGTACTTC.

As to this clone: Mismatch with germline at one junction end may stem from a read error. This CDR3 is also generated by other DNA sequences in the sample. The chain couples TRBV19 to TRBJ1-1, with TRBD1 matching 9 bases. The germline CDR1 and CDR2 sequences are LNHDA and SQIVND (reference sequence). This CDR3 contains 15 residues. The CDR3 sequence: CASSRGQGLNTEAFF. The CDR3 DNA is TGTGCCAGTAGTAGGGGACAGGGTTTGAATACTGAAGCTTTCTTT. The full variable domain, in which reference TRBV19 and TRBJ1-1 provide the parts outside the CDR3, is DGGITQSPKYLFRKEGQNVTLSCEQNLNHDAMYWYRQDPGQGLRLIYYSQIVNDFQKGDIAEGYSVSREKKESFPLTVTSAQKNPTAFYLCASSRGQGLNTEAFFGQGTRLTVV.

This chain links TRBV5-1 with TRBJ2-2, with TRBD1 matching 7 bases. CDR3 length: 15 amino acids. CDR1 is SGHRS, CDR2 YFSETQ, per germline. V lost 3 bases to trimming and J lost 1 base; unmatched junction nucleotides: 3. CDR3 nucleotide sequence: TGCGCCAGCAGCTACTGGACAGGGAACACCGGGGAGCTGTTTTTT. This gives the protein CASSYWTGNTGELFF.

The V and J genes are TRBV9 and TRBJ2-2, with a tentative D call TRBD1 (6 bases). Looked up from germline, CDR1 is SGDLS and CDR2 is YYNGEE. The CDR3 totals 16 residues. The V and J ends lost 2 bases and 1 base respectively, with 12 bases between them. Here the CDR3 reads CASSVKQGMNTGELFF. CDR3 in DNA: TGTGCCAGCAGCGTGAAACAGGGTATGAACACCGGGGAGCTGTTTTTT.

This clone was counted only a few times. This chain connects TRBV4-2 to TRBJ2-1; no firm D call. The CDR3 sequence is 15 residues long. Germline values: CDR1 LGHNA, CDR2 YNFKEQ. V lost 0 bases and J 2 bases, leaving 8 bases between the germline ends. The CDR3 coding sequence is TGTGCCAGCAGCCAAGAATTCAATCCCTACAATGAGCAGTTCTTC. It codes for CASSQEFNPYNEQFF.

CDR3 sequence (DNA): TGTGCCAGCAGTTACACTCCCAGGGGATCACTGTTTTTT. Amino acid sequence: CASSYTPRGSLFF. V gene TRBV6-5 combines with J gene TRBJ1-4; D perhaps matches TRBD1 (6 bases). Germline CDR1 MNHEY, CDR2 SVGAGI. Trimming shortened V by 2 bases and J by 13 bases, and 14 bases separated the two germline ends. The CDR3 length is 13 residues.

The CDR3 reads CASSDPPQGSTDTQYF. Written as DNA, the CDR3 is TGTGCCAGCAGCGATCCCCCCCAGGGAAGCACAGATACGCAGTATTTT. The rearrangement uses TRBV7-9 and TRBJ2-3, with D perhaps matching TRBD1 (5 bases). With 5 bases removed from V and 0 bases from J, the gap between germline ends came to 15 bases. This CDR3 spans 16 amino acids. Looked up from germline, CDR1 is SEHNR and CDR2 is FQNEAQ (reference sequence).

This rearrangement joins TRBV7-7 to TRBJ2-2, with TRBD2 identical over 10 bases. Losses at the gene ends were 5 bases for V and 4 bases for J; bases not matched to a gene: 7. The germline V gene encodes CDR1 SSHAT and CDR2 FNYEAQ (reference sequence). The CDR3 is 16 amino acids. CDR3 protein: CASSTWTSGATGELFF. The DNA for the CDR3 is TGTGCCAGCAGCACTTGGACTAGCGGAGCCACCGGGGAGCTGTTTTTT. Filled out from reference TRBV7-7 and TRBJ2-2, the complete variable domain reads GAGVSQSPRYKVTKRGQDVTLRCDPISSHATLYWYQQALGQGPEFLTYFNYEAQPDKSGLPSDRFSAERPEGSISTLTIQRTEQRDSAMYRCASSTWTSGATGELFFGEGSRLTVL.

This clone was detected only once. The chain links TRBV4-2 to TRBJ1-1, with 7 bases that match TRBD1. The V segment lost 0 bases and the J segment 1 base; nucleotides outside the gene matches: 2. Germline values: CDR1 LGHNA, CDR2 YNFKEQ. CDR3 length: 15 residues. Written as DNA, the CDR3 is TGTGCCAGCAGCCAAGAGGACAGGCCGAACACTGAAGCTTTCTTT. It encodes CASSQEDRPNTEAFF.

This sequence joins TRBV7-9 and TRBJ2-1, with D possibly matching TRBD2 (6 bases). This CDR3 has 16 amino acids. CDR1 and CDR2 from the germline V gene are SEHNR and FQNEAQ (reference sequence). The V end lost 5 bases, the J end lost 5 bases, and 19 bases lay between the germline ends. CDR3 in amino acids: CASSLYSGRPHNEQFF. The DNA for the CDR3 is TGTGCCAGCAGCCTCTATAGCGGCCGCCCCCACAATGAGCAGTTCTTC.

V and J are TRBV12-5 and TRBJ2-7; 9 bases are shared with TRBD2. Per the germline V gene, CDR1 is LGHNT and CDR2 is FRNRAP. The length of the CDR3 is 16 residues. J was trimmed by 0 bases and V by 6 bases; bases with no gene match: 9. Here the CDR3 reads CASGPNRGLASYEQYF. The CDR3 region has the DNA TGTGCTAGTGGACCCAATAGGGGACTAGCCTCCTACGAGCAGTACTTC.

This chain connects TRBV6-1 to TRBJ1-6; 9 bases line up with TRBD1. This CDR3 has 18 residues. V trimming: 3 bases; J trimming: 1 base; junction bases outside the gene matches: 7. Germline-derived CDR1 and CDR2 are MNHNS and SASEGT. The CDR3 DNA is TGTGCCAGCAGTGAGGACAGGGGATTCGGATCCTATAATTCACCCCTCCACTTT. Translation: CASSEDRGFGSYNSPLHF.

The CDR3 loop reads CASSVAVRMNTEAFF. The CDR3 DNA follows: TGTGCCAGCAGCGTAGCTGTCAGAATGAACACTGAAGCTTTCTTT. The gene calls are TRBV9 and TRBJ1-1; D call uncertain. Germline V gene lookup returns CDR1 SGDLS and CDR2 YYNGEE. CDR3 length: 15 amino acids. The V gene lost 0 bases and the J gene lost 0 bases, with 9 bases spanning the gap.